The T cell receptor (beta chain) described here comes from a study of graft-versus-host responses after intestinal transplantation. Study-wide results and caveats: Among circulating GvH clones, peak levels were associated with early post-transplant declines in HvG clones. Recipient-marrow GvH clones were detected, some having first appeared in ileum or blood.

Repertoires were generated with immunoSEQ multiplex PCR, while TCRdb's copy carries only in-frame clones and drops some. The sample records around 110,000 clones, 75% to 95% being singletons. This clone was detected only once. Its antigen is still unknown. CDR3 length: 15 amino acids. Germline V gene data show CDR1 as SGHNT and CDR2 as YENEEA. V lost 3 bases to trimming and J lost 0 bases, with 8 bases between them. The genes are TRBV11-3 and TRBJ2-2, with a possible D match to TRBD1 (5 bases). The starting material was unstimulated CD4+ T cells sorted from spleen or lymph node cells, obtained before intestinal transplant. This clonotype was sampled from a human donor who received an intestinal transplant. The CDR3 DNA follows: TGTGCCAGCAGCTTCGGACATGCGAACACCGGGGAGCTGTTTTTT. Its translation: CASSFGHANTGELFF.